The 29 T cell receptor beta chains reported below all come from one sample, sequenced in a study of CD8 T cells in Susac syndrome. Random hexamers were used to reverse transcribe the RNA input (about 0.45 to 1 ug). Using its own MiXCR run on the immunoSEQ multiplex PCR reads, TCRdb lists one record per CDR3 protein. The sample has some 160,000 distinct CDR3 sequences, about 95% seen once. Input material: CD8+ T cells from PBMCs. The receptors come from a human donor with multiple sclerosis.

CDR3 bases: TGTGCCAGCAGCCCCCCTTCTTACAATGAGCAGTTCTTC. Translated: CASSPPSYNEQFF. This sequence joins TRBV9 and TRBJ2-1; the D is unclear. CDR1 SGDLS and CDR2 YYNGEE come from the germline V gene. V gave up 4 bases and J gave up 4 bases, with 9 bases separating them. The CDR3 has 13 residues.

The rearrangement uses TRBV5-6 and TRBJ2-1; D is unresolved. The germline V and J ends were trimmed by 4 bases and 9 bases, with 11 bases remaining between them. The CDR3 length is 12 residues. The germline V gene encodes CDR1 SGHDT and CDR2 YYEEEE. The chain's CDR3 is CASSGDWGEQFF. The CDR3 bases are TGTGCCAGCAGCGGAGACTGGGGTGAGCAGTTCTTC.

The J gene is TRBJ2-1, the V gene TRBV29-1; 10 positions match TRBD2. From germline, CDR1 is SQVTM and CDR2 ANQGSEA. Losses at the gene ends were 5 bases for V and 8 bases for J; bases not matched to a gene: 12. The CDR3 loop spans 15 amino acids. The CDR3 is CSVPIAGGFLDEQFF. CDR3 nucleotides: TGCAGCGTTCCAATAGCGGGAGGTTTCCTCGATGAGCAGTTCTTC.

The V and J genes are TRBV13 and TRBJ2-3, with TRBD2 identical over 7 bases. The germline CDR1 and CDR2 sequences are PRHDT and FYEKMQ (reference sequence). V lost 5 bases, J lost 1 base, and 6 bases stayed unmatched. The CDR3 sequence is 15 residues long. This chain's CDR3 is CASSNSGDRTDTQYF. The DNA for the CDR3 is TGTGCCAGCAGCAACAGCGGGGACCGCACAGATACGCAGTATTTT.

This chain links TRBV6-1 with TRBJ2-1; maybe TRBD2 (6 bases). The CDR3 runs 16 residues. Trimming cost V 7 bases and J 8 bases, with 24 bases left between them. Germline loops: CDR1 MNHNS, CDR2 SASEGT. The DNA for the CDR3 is TGTGCCAGCATTGGGTCGATCGTAGCGGCGGCAGATGAGCAGTTCTTC. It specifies CASIGSIVAAADEQFF.

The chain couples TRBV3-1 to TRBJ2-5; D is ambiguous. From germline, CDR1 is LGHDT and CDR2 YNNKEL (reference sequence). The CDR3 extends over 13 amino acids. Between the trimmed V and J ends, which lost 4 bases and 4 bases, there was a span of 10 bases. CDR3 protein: CASSPQTPETQYF. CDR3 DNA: TGTGCCAGCAGCCCTCAGACTCCAGAGACCCAGTACTTC.

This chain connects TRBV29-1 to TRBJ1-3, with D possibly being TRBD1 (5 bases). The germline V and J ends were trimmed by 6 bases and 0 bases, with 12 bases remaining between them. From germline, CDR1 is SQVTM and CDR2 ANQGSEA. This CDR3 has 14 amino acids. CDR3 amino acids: CSVRTGASGNTIYF. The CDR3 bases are TGCAGCGTCCGAACCGGGGCCTCTGGAAACACCATATATTTT.

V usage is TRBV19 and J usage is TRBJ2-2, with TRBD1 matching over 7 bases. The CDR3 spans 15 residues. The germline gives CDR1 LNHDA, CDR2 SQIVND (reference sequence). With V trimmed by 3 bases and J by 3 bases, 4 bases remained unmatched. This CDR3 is CASSMADRDTGELFF. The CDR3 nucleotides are TGTGCCAGTAGTATGGCCGACAGGGACACCGGGGAGCTGTTTTTT.

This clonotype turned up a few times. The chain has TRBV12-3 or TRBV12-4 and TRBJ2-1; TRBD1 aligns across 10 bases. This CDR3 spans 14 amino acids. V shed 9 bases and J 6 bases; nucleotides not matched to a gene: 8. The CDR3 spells CASLGGQGLNEQFF. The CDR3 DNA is TGTGCCAGTTTGGGGGGACAGGGGCTCAATGAGCAGTTCTTC.

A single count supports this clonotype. CDR3 DNA: TGCAGCGCCGGGACTAGCTACTACGAGCAGTACTTC. Translation gives CSAGTSYYEQYF. The chain recombines TRBV29-1 with TRBJ2-7, with 9 bases matching TRBD2. Unmatched junction bases numbered 4, after V lost 7 bases and J lost 3 bases. This CDR3 spans 12 amino acids. CDR1 and CDR2 from the germline V gene are SQVTM and ANQGSEA.

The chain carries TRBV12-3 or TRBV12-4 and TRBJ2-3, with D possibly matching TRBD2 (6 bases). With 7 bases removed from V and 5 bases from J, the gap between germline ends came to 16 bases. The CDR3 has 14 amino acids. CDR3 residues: CASTLRGTLDTQYF. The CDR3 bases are TGTGCCAGCACCCTCCGGGGGACCCTAGATACGCAGTATTTT.

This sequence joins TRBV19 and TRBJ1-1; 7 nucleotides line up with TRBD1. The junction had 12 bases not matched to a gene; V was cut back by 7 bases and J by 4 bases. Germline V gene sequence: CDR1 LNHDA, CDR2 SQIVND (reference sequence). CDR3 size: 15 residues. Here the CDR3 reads CASTIGEGGGTEAFF. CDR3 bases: TGTGCCAGTACCATAGGGGAAGGGGGCGGCACTGAAGCTTTCTTT.

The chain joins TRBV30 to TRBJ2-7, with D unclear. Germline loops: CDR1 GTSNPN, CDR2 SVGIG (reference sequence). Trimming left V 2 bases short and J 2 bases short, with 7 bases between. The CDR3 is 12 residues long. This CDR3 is CAWSFSPYEQYF. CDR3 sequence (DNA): TGTGCCTGGAGTTTCAGTCCCTACGAGCAGTACTTC.

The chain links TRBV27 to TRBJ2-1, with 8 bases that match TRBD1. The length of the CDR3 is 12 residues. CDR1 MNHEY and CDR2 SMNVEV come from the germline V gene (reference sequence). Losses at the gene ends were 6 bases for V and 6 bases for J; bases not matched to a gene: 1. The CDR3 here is CASRTGVNEQFF. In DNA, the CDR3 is TGTGCCAGCAGGACAGGGGTCAATGAGCAGTTCTTC.

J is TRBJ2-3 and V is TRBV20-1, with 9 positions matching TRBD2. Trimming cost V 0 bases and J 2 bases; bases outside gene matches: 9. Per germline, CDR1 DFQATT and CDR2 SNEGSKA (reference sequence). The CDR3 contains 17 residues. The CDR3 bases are TGCAGTGCTAGAGATTTTGAGCGGGAGGCTTACACAGATACGCAGTATTTT. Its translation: CSARDFEREAYTDTQYF.

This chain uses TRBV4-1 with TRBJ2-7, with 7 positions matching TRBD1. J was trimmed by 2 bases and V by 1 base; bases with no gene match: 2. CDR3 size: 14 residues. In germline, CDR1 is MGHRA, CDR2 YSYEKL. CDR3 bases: TGCGCCAGCAGCCAAGGGACAGGCACCTACGAGCAGTACTTC. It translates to CASSQGTGTYEQYF.

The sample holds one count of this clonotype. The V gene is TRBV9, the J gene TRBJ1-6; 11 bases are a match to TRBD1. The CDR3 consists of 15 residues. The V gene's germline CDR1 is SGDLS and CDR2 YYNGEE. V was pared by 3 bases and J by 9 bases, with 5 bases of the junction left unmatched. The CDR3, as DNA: TGTGCCAGCAGCGCGGACAGGGGGCTCGGTTCACCCCTCCACTTT. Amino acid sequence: CASSADRGLGSPLHF.

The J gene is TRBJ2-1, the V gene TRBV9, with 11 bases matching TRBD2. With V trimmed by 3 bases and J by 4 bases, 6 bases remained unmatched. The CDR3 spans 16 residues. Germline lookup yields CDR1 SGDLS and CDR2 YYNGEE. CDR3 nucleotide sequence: TGTGCCAGCAGCGGGACGGGACTAGCGGAGTACAATGAGCAGTTCTTC. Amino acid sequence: CASSGTGLAEYNEQFF. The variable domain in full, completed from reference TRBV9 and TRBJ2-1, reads DSGVTQTPKHLITATGQRVTLRCSPRSGDLSVYWYQQSLDQGLQFLIQYYNGEERAKGNILERFSAQQFPDLHSELNLSSLELGDSALYFCASSGTGLAEYNEQFFGPGTRLTVL.

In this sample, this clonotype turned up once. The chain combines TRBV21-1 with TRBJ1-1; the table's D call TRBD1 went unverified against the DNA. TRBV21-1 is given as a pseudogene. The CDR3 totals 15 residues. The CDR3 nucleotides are TGTGCCAGCAGCAACGAGGGACAGACCAACACTGAAGCTTTCTTT. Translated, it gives CASSNEGQTNTEAFF.

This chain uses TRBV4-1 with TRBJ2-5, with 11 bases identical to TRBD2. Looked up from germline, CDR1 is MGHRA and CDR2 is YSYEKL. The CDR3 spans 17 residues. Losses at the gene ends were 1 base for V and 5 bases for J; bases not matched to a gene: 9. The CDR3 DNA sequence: TGCGCCAGCAGCCAAGGAACTAGCGGGAGAACTGGGGAGACCCAGTACTTC. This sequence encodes CASSQGTSGRTGETQYF.

This CDR3 reads CASSFSPYGYTF. CDR3 DNA: TGTGCCAGCAGCTTTTCTCCCTATGGCTACACCTTC. This chain uses TRBV12-3 or TRBV12-4 with TRBJ1-2; D remains unclear. V lost 6 bases and J 4 bases, leaving 9 bases between the germline ends. CDR3 length equals 12 residues.

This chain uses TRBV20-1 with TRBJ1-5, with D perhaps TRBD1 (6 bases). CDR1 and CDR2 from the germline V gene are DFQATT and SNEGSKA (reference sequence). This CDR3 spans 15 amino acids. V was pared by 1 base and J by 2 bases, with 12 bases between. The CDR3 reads CSARVGGVGNQPQHF. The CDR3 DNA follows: TGCAGTGCTAGAGTAGGGGGAGTGGGCAATCAGCCCCAGCATTTT.

For the CDR3, the DNA is TGTGCCAGCAGCTTAGACAGTGGGATCTACGAGCAGTACTTC. It is translated as CASSLDSGIYEQYF. The chain has TRBV11-2 and TRBJ2-7; D ambiguous. The CDR3 extends over 14 amino acids. The V end lost 0 bases, the J end lost 3 bases, and 9 bases lay between the germline ends. Germline V gene data show CDR1 as SGHAT and CDR2 as FQNNGV.

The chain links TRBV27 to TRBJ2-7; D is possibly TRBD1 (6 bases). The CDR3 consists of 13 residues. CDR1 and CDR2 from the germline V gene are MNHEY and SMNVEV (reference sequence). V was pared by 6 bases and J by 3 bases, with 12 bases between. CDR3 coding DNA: TGTGCCAGCAGACGGGACACAAGCTACGAGCAGTACTTC. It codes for CASRRDTSYEQYF.

The CDR3: CATSRDDIYTGELFF. CDR3 nucleotide sequence: TGTGCCACCAGCAGAGACGACATATATACCGGGGAGCTGTTTTTT. This chain uses TRBV15 with TRBJ2-2; D gene unclear. The V end lost 0 bases, the J end lost 5 bases, and 10 bases lay between the germline ends. Per the germline V gene, CDR1 is LNHNV and CDR2 is YYDKDF (reference sequence). CDR3 length equals 15 residues. The full variable domain, with the rest looked up from reference TRBV15 and TRBJ2-2, is DAMVIQNPRYQVTQFGKPVTLSCSQTLNHNVMYWYQQKSSQAPKLLFHYYDKDFNNEADTPDNFQSRRPNTSFCFLDIRSPGLGDTAMYLCATSRDDIYTGELFFGEGSRLTVL.

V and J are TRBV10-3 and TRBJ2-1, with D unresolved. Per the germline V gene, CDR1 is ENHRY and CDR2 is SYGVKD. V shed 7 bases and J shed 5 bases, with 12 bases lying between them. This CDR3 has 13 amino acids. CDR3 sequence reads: CAIMIVPNNEQFF. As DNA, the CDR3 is TGTGCCATCATGATTGTACCTAACAATGAGCAGTTCTTC.

The CDR3 region is CASSVGDRKNTEAFF. CDR3 bases: TGTGCCAGCAGCGTAGGGGACAGGAAGAACACTGAAGCTTTCTTT. The V call is TRBV9, the J call TRBJ1-1; 8 nucleotides align to TRBD1. The CDR3 contains 15 residues. Germline V gives CDR1 SGDLS, CDR2 YYNGEE. V dropped 0 bases and J dropped 1; count of bases not matched to a gene: 2.

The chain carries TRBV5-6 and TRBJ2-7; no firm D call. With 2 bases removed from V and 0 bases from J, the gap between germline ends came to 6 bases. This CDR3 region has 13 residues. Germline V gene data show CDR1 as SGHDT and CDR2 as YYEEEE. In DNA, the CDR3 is TGTGCCAGCAGCTTTGAGAACTCCTACGAGCAGTACTTC. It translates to CASSFENSYEQYF. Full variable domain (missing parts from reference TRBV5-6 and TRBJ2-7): DAGVTQSPTHLIKTRGQQVTLRCSPKSGHDTVSWYQQALGQGPQFIFQYYEEEERQRGNFPDRFSGHQFPNYSSELNVNALLLGDSALYLCASSFENSYEQYFGPGTRLTVT.

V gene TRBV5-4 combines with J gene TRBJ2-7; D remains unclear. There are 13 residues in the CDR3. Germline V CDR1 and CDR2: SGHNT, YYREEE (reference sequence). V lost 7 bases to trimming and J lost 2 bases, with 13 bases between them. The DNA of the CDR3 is TGTGCCAGCTCCAGTGAATTACCCTACGAGCAGTACTTC. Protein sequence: CASSSELPYEQYF.